What follows describes a single T cell receptor (beta chain). Its cognate antigen is unknown. The data stem from a study of T-cell reconstitution after alpha-beta-depleted transplantation in children. Study-level findings and limits: Newly produced T cells mostly accounted for T-cell counts and diversity one year post-transplant.

Molecular barcoding with unique molecular identifiers was used for the TCRbeta library. MiXCR, run by TCRdb on the PCR reads, gives a single entry per CDR3 protein. This sample carries 450,000 to 700,000 distinct CDR3 sequences, 25% to 30% of them seen once, and the ten largest clones take approximately 33%. The CDR3 contains 16 residues. The V gene's germline CDR1 is MDHEN and CDR2 SYDVKM. Trimming left V 2 bases short and J 3 bases short, with 14 bases between. The chain carries TRBV28 and TRBJ1-3, with a weak D call TRBD1 (6 bases). The source of this sequence is a boy under three years old with Wiskott-Aldrich syndrome, due to receive a stem cell transplant. The source material was PBMCs, sampled before TCRalphabeta/CD19-depleted stem cell transplant. CDR3 sequence (DNA): TGTGCCAGCAGTTTAGGTCTGGGGGCTGTTGGAAACACCATATATTTT. Translated: CASSLGLGAVGNTIYF.